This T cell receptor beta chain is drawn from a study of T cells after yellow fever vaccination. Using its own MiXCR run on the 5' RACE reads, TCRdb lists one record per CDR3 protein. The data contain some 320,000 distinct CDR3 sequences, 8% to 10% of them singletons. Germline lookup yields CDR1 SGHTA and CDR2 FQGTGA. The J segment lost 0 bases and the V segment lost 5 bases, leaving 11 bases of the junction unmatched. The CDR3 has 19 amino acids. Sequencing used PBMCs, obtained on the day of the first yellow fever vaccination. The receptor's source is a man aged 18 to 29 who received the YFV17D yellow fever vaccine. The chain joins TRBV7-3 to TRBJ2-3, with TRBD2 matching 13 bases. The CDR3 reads CASSPVGGGLAGSTDTQYF. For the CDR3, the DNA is TGTGCCAGCAGCCCCGTGGGGGGGGGACTAGCGGGGAGCACAGATACGCAGTATTTT.